This TCR beta chain was sequenced in a study of CD8+ T cells in alopecia areata. General observations from the study: Patients showed less clear TCR sequence sharing than mice, possibly partly because of HLA diversity. Clonality was higher in lesional than normal scalp, especially in alopecia totalis/universalis.

Worth noting for this clone: What it binds is not known.

Germline lookup yields CDR1 SQVTM and CDR2 ANQGSEA. The V end was cut by 8 bases, the J end by 8 bases, with 24 bases between. The CDR3 is 14 residues long. cDNA reverse transcribed from extracted RNA served as the sequencing template. Method: immunoSEQ multiplex PCR; TCRdb's copy keeps in-frame clones and lacks some. The repertoire holds about 200,000 clones, 45% to 70% seen once, with about 5.3% in the top ten. The TCR comes from a human donor in good health. This chain uses TRBV29-1 with TRBJ1-1, with D tentatively TRBD1 (6 bases). Sequenced sample: CD8+ T cells sorted from blood. CDR3 residues: CSSAGTGPQGEAFF. CDR3 DNA sequence: TGCAGCTCTGCGGGTACAGGGCCCCAAGGGGAAGCTTTCTTT.